This TCR beta chain originates from a study of blood T cell repertoires in COVID-19. Study summary: Sites in the United States, Italy and Spain provided acute and convalescent COVID-19 samples. PBMCs, B-cell-depleted T cells, or T cells provided the cDNA or gDNA that made up the material.

Clones were read by immunoSEQ multiplex PCR, and TCRdb kept only the in-frame ones, dropping some. The sample holds around 9,700 clones, 70% to 90% seen once. The V end was cut by 1 base, the J end by 4 bases, with 13 bases between. This CDR3 has 15 residues. Germline V gene lookup returns CDR1 LGHDT and CDR2 YNNKEL (reference sequence). The chain couples TRBV3-1 (or the pseudogene TRBV3-2) to TRBJ1-2; perhaps TRBD1 as D (5 bases). Sequenced: peripheral blood. This clonotype was obtained from a man younger than 45 with active or convalescent COVID-19. The CDR3 nucleotides read TGTGCCAGCAGCCAAGGTGGACAAGCCTTCTATGGCTACACCTTC. Residues: CASSQGGQAFYGYTF.